The present entry profiles one TCR beta chain with its context. Its antigen is currently unknown. This CDR3 comprises 14 residues. Sorted T cells were CFSE-labeled and cultured 5 days with allogeneic regulatory or mature dendritic cells at 1:10. CD4+ or CD8+ T cells were sorted as naive CD45RA+ or memory CD45RO+. The data stem from a study of regulatory dendritic cells for organ transplantation. Study-wide context: Regulatory dendritic cells were monocyte-derived, receiving vitamin D3 on days 0 and 4 and IL-10 on day 4. The study, taken as a whole, reports: Memory CD8+ clonal expansion seemed more limited with regulatory than mature dendritic cells. Memory T cells were less diverse than naive, with memory CD8+ most oligoclonal.

Sequencing was performed with immunoSEQ multiplex PCR; in TCRdb, only in-frame clones are kept and a portion is missing. There are about 18,000 clones in the sample; around 85% occur only once, and about 3% lies in the top ten. The gene calls are TRBV21-1 and TRBJ1-2; the table's D call of TRBD1 was not tested on the DNA. TRBV21-1 is designated a pseudogene. The sequencing input was memory CD4+ T cells from blood cultured with regulatory dendritic cells. Subset noted: CD45RO+ memory T cells. This TCR was recovered from a human donor in good health. This CDR3 reads CASSKDVGDIWYTF. The CDR3 region has the DNA TGTGCCAGCAGCAAAGACGTAGGGGACATTTGGTACACCTTC.